These T cell receptor beta chains were read from a single sample in a study of siplizumab effects on memory and regulatory T cells. Repertoires were generated with immunoSEQ multiplex PCR, while TCRdb's copy carries only in-frame clones and drops some. The sample carries fewer than 60,000 clones, over 90% recorded once. Specimen: CD8+ T cells sorted from blood. The receptors derive from a human donor in good health. The CDR3 runs from the conserved cysteine through the conserved F or W.

V gene	J gene	CDR3 protein
TRBV4-1	TRBJ1-2	CASSQHRDRVNGYTF
TRBV27	TRBJ2-2	CASSFGVAGGSSGELFF
TRBV7-6	TRBJ2-3	CASSQTTGSTDTQYF
TRBV5-4	TRBJ2-7	CASSDWTGTYEQYF
TRBV18	TRBJ2-7	CASSPPDQPLYEQYF
TRBV30	TRBJ2-3	CAWSSTSGTSGRLNTQYF
TRBV6-1	TRBJ1-2	CASATTGPSPYGYTF
TRBV5-4	TRBJ2-7	CASSRAGTSGSPSTYEQYF
TRBV30	TRBJ2-1	CAWGLAGEDEQFF
TRBV7-3	TRBJ2-2	CASSSLDRDTGELFF
TRBV4-1	TRBJ2-7	CASSPQNSYEQYF
TRBV5-1	TRBJ2-1	CASSFGTVRRYNEQFF
TRBV28	TRBJ2-1	CASSLSSGLATRNEQFF
TRBV27	TRBJ2-6	CASSFGSGANVLTF
TRBV6-1	TRBJ2-1	CASSEVVAWEQFF
TRBV19	TRBJ2-7	CASKASGSSGEQYF
TRBV5-1	TRBJ2-7	CASSFVATGGSYEQYF
TRBV4-1	TRBJ1-2	CASSQGWDTNYGYTF
TRBV5-4	TRBJ2-7	CASSAKGYEQYF
TRBV19	TRBJ2-3	CASSIRDRGTTDTQYF
TRBV5-1	TRBJ1-5	CASSLGYREGQPQHF
TRBV7-9	TRBJ1-1	CASREGTEAFF
TRBV19	TRBJ2-2	CATGQGFNTGELFF
TRBV2	TRBJ1-4	CASRVSGANEKLFF
TRBV6-5	TRBJ2-7	CASSPGGLADEQYF
TRBV5-6	TRBJ1-2	CASSLDLLYGYTF
TRBV7-9	TRBJ1-2	CASGDRPANYGYTF
TRBV6-5	TRBJ1-2	CASSYRSGDGYTF